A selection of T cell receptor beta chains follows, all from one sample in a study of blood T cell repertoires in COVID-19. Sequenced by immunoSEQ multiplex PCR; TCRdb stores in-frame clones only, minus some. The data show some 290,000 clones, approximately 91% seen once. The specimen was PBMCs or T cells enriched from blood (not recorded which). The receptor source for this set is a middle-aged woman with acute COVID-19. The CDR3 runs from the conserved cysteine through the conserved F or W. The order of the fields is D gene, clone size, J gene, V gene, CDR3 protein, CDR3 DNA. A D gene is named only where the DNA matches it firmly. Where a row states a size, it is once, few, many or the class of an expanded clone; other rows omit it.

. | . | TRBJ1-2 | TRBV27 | CASSFSGDLYGYTF | TGTGCCAGCAGTTTCTCAGGGGATCTCTATGGCTACACCTTC
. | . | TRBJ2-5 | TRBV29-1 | CSVSPGAWETQYF | TGCAGCGTGAGCCCAGGGGCTTGGGAGACCCAGTACTTC
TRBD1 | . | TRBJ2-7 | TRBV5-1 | CASSSRGQGSSYEQYF | TGCGCCAGCAGCTCTCGGGGACAGGGGAGTTCGTACGAGCAGTACTTC
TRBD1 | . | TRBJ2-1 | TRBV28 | CASRGTGNYNEQFF | TGTGCCAGCAGAGGGACAGGGAACTACAATGAGCAGTTCTTC
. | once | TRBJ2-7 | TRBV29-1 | CSVEWATGDFYEQYF | TGCAGCGTTGAATGGGCGACAGGCGATTTCTACGAGCAGTACTTC
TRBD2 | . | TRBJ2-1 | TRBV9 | CASSVGTSGNTAYNEQFF | TGTGCCAGCAGCGTAGGGACTAGCGGGAACACCGCCTACAATGAGCAGTTCTTC
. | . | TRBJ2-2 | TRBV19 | CASSIRSGTNTGELFF | TGTGCCAGTAGTATTAGGTCTGGGACTAACACCGGGGAGCTGTTTTTT
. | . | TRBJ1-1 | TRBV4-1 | CASSQVVGGSTEAFF | TGCGCCAGCAGCCAAGTGGTTGGGGGCAGCACTGAAGCTTTCTTT
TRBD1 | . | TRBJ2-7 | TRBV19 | CASSAGTGGHYEQYF | TGTGCCAGTAGTGCCGGGACAGGGGGCCACTACGAGCAGTACTTC
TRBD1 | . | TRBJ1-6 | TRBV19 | CASSTLTGWNSPLHF | TGTGCCAGTAGTACCCTGACAGGGTGGAATTCACCCCTCCACTTT
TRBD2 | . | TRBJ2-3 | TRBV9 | CASSVEGLAGRGDTQYF | TGTGCCAGCAGCGTAGAGGGGCTAGCGGGAAGAGGAGATACGCAGTATTTT
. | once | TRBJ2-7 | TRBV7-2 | CASSLGYIRAGEQYF | TGTGCCAGCAGCTTAGGTTACATCCGGGCGGGGGAGCAGTACTTC
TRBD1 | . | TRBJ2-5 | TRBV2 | CASSEALTGVETQYF | TGTGCCAGCAGTGAAGCGCTTACAGGGGTGGAGACCCAGTACTTC
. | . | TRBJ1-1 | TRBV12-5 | CASGPRLGTEAFF | TGTGCTAGTGGACCCCGACTTGGGACTGAAGCTTTCTTT